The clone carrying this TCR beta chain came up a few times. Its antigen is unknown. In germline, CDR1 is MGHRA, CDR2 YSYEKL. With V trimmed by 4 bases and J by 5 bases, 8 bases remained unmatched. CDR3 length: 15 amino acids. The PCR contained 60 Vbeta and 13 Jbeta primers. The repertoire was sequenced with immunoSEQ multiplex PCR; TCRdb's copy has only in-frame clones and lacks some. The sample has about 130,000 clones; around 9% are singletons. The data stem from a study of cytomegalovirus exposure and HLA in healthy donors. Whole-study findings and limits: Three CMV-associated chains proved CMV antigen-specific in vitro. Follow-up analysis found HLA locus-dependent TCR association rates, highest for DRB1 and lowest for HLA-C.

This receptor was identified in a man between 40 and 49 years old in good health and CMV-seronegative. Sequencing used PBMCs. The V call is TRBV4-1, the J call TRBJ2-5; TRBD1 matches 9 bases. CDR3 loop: CASSRLQGAPETQYF. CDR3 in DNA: TGCGCCAGCAGCCGCCTACAGGGGGCTCCGGAGACCCAGTACTTC.